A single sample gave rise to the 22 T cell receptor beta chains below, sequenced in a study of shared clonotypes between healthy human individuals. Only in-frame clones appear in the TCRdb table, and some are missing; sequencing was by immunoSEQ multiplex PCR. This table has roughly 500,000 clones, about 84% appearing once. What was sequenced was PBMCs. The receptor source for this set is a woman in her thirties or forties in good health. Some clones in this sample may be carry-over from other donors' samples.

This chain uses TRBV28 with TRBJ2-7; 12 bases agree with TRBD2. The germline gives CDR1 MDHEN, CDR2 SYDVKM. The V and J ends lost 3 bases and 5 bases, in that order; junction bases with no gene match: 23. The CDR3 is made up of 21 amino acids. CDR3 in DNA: TGTGCCAGCAGTTTCTGGGTCCGGAAAGGACTAGCGGGACAGCTCGTCCACGAGCAGTACTTC. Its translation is CASSFWVRKGLAGQLVHEQYF. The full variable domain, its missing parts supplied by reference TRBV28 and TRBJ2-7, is DVKVTQSSRYLVKRTGEKVFLECVQDMDHENMFWYRQDPGLGLRLIYFSYDVKMKEKGDIPEGYSVSREKKERFSLILESASTNQTSMYLCASSFWVRKGLAGQLVHEQYFGPGTRLTVT.

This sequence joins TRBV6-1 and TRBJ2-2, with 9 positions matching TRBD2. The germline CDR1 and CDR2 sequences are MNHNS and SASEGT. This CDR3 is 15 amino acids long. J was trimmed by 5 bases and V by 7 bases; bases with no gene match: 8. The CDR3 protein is CASKEVAGVTGELFF. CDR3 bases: TGTGCCAGCAAGGAGGTAGCGGGAGTTACCGGGGAGCTGTTTTTT.

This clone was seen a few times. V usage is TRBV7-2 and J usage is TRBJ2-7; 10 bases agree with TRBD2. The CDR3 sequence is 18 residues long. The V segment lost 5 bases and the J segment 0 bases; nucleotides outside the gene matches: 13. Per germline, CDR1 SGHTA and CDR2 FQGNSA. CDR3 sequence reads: CASSQPRGTSGTSYEQYF. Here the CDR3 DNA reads TGTGCCAGCAGCCAGCCACGGGGAACTAGCGGGACCTCCTACGAGCAGTACTTC. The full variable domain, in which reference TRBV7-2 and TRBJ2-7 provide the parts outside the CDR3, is GAGVSQSPSNKVTEKGKDVELRCDPISGHTALYWYRQSLGQGLEFLIYFQGNSAPDKSGLPSDRFSAERTGGSVSTLTIQRTQQEDSAVYLCASSQPRGTSGTSYEQYFGPGTRLTVT.

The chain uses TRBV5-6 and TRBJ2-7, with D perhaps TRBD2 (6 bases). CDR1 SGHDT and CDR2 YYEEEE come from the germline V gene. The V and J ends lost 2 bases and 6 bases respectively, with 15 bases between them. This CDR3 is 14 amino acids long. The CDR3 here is CASSLSMTRGEQYF. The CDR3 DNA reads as TGTGCCAGCAGCTTAAGTATGACTAGAGGCGAGCAGTACTTC.

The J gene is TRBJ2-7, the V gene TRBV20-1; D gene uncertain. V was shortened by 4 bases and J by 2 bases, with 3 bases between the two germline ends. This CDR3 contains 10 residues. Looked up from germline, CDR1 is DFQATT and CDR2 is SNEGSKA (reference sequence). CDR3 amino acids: CSAMPYEQYF. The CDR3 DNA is TGCAGTGCTATGCCCTACGAGCAGTACTTC.

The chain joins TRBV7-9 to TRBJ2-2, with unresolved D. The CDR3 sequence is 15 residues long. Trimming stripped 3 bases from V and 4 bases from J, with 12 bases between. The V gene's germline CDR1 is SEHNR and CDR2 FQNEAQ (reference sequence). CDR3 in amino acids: CASSLLEISTGELFF. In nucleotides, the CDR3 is TGTGCCAGCAGCTTGTTGGAAATTAGCACCGGGGAGCTGTTTTTT.

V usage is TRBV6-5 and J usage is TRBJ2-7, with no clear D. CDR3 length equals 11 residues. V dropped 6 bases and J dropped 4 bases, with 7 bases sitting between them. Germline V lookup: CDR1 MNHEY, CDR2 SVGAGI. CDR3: CASRNNYEQYF. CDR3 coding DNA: TGTGCCAGCAGGAACAATTACGAGCAGTACTTC.

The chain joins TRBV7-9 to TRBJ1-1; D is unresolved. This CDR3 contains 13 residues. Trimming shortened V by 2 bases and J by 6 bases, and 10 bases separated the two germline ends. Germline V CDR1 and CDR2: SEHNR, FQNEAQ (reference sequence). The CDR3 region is CASSLNSGSEAFF. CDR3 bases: TGTGCCAGCAGCTTAAATAGCGGCTCTGAAGCTTTCTTT.

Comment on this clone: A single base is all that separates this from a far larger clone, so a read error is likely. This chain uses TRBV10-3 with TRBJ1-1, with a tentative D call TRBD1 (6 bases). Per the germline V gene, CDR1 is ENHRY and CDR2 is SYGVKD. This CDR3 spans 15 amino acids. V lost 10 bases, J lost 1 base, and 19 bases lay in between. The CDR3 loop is CASIQGLGWNTEAFF. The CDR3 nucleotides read TGTGCCAGTATACAGGGTCTAGGATGGAACACTGAAGCTTTCTTT.

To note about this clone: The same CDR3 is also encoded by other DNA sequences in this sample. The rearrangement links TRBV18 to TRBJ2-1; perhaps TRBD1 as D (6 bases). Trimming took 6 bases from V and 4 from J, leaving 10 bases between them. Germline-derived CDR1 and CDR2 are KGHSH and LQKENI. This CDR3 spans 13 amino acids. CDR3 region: CASSPDSYNEQFF. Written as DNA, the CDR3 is TGTGCCAGCTCCCCGGACAGTTACAATGAGCAGTTCTTC.

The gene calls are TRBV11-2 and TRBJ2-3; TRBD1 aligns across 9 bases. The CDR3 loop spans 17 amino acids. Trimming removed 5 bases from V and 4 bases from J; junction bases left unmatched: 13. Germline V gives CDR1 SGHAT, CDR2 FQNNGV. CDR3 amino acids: CASSLFFGTGSADTQYF. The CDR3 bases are TGTGCCAGCAGCCTATTCTTCGGGACAGGGAGCGCAGATACGCAGTATTTT.

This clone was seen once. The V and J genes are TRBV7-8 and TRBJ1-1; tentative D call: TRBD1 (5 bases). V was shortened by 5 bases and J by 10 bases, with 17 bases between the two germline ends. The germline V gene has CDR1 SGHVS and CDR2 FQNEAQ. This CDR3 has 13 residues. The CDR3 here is CASSLAGALRAFF. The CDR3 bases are TGTGCCAGCAGCCTGGCCGGGGCCCTTCGAGCTTTCTTT.

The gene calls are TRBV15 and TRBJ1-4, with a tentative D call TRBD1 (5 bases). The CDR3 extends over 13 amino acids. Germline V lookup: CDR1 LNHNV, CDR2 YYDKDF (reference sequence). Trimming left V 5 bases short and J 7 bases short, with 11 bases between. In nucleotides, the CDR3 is TGTGCCACCAGCTCACGAAGGGGTGAAAAACTGTTTTTT. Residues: CATSSRRGEKLFF.

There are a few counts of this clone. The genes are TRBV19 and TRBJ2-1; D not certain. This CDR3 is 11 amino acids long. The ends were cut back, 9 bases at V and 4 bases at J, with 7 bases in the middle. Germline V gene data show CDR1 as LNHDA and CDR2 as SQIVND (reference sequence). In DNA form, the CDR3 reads TGTGCCAGCGGAGAGTACAATGAGCAGTTCTTC. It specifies CASGEYNEQFF. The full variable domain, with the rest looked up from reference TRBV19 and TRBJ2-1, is DGGITQSPKYLFRKEGQNVTLSCEQNLNHDAMYWYRQDPGQGLRLIYYSQIVNDFQKGDIAEGYSVSREKKESFPLTVTSAQKNPTAFYLCASGEYNEQFFGPGTRLTVL.

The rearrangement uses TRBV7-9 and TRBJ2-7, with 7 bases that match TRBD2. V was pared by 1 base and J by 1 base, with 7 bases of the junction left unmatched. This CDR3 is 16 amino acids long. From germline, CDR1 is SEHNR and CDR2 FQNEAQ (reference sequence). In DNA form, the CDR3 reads TGTGCCAGCAGCTTAGGATCGGCGGGAGTGTCCTACGAGCAGTACTTC. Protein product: CASSLGSAGVSYEQYF.

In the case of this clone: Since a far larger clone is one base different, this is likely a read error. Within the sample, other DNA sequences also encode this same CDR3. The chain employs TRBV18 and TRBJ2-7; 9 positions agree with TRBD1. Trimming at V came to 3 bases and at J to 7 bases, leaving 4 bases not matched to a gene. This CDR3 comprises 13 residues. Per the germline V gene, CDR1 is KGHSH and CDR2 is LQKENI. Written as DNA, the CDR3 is TGTGCCAGCTCACCGGGACAGGGTGCTGAGCAGTACTTC. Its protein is CASSPGQGAEQYF.

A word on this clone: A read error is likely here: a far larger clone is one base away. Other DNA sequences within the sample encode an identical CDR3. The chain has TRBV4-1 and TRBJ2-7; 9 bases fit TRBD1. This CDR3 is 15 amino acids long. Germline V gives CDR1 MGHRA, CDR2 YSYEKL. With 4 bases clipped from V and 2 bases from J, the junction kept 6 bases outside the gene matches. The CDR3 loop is CASSRLGDRAYEQYF. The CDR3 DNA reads TGCGCCAGCAGCCGGTTAGGGGACAGGGCCTACGAGCAGTACTTC.

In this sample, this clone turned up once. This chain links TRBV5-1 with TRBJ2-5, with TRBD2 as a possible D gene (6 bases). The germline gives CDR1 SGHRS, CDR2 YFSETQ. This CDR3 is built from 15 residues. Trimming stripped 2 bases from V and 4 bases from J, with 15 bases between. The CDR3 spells CASSFSGTRGETQYF. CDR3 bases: TGCGCCAGCAGCTTCTCCGGGACTCGGGGAGAGACCCAGTACTTC.

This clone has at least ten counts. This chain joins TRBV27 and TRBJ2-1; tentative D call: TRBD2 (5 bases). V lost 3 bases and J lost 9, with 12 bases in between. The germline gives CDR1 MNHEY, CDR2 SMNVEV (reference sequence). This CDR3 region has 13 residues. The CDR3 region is CASSFGGLTEQFF. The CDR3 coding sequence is TGTGCCAGCAGTTTTGGCGGACTGACTGAGCAGTTCTTC.

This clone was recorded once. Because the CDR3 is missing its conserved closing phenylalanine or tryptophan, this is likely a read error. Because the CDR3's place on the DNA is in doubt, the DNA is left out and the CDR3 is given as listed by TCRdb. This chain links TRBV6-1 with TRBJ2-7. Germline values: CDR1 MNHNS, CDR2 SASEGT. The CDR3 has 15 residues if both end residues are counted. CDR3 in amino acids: CASSEAAYYIYEQCL.

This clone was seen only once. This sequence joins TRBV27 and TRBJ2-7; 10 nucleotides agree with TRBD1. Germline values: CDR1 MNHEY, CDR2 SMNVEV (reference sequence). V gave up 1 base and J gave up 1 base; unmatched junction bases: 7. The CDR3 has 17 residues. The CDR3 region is CASSLYHMGQGSYEQYF. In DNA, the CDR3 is TGTGCCAGCAGTTTATATCATATGGGACAGGGGTCCTACGAGCAGTACTTC.

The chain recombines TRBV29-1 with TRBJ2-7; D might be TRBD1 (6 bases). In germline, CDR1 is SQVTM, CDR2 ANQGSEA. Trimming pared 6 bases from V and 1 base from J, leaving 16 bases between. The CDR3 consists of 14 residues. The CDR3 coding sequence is TGCAGCGTACAGGGAAGAGAGGTTTCCTACGAGCAGTACTTC. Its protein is CSVQGREVSYEQYF.